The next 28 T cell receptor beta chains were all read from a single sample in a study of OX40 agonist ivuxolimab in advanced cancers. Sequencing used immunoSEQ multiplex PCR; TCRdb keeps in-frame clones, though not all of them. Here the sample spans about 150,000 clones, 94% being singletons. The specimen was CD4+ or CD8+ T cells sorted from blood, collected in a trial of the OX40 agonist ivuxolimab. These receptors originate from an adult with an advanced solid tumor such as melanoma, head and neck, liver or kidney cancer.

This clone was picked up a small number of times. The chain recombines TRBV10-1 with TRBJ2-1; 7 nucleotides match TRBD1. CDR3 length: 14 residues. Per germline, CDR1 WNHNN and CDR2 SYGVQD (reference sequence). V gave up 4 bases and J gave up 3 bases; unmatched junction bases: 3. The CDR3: CASSGRGNYNEQFF. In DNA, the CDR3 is TGCGCCAGCAGTGGCAGGGGGAACTACAATGAGCAGTTCTTC.

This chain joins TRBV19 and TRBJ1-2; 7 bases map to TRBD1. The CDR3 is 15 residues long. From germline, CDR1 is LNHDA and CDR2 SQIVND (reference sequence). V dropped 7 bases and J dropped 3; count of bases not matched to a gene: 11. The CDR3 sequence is CASNARDRGYYGYTF. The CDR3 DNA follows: TGTGCCAGTAATGCCCGGGACAGAGGCTACTATGGCTACACCTTC.

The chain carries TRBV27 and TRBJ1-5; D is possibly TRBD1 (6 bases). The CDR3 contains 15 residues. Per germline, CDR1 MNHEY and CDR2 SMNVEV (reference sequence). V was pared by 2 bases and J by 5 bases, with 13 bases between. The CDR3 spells CASSLTPTGHQPQHF. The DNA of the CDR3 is TGTGCCAGCAGTTTAACCCCGACAGGCCATCAGCCCCAGCATTTT.

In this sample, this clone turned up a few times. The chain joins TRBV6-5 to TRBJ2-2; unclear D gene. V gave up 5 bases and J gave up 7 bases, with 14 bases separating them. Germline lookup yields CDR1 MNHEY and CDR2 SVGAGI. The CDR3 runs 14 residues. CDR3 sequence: CASSPSDTYGELFF. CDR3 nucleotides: TGTGCCAGCAGTCCGAGCGACACCTACGGGGAGCTGTTTTTT.

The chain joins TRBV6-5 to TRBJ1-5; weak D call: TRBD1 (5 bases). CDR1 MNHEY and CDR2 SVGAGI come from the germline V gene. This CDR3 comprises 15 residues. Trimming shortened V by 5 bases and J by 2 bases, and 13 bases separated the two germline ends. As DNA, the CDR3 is TGTGCCAGCAGTCGTACCCTGGGGGGCAATCAGCCCCAGCATTTT. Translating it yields CASSRTLGGNQPQHF.

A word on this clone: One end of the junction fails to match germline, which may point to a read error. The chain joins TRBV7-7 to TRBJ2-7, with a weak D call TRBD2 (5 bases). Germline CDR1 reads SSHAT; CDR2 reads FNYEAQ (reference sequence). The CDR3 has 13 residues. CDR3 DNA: TGTGCTAGCAGCTCCACTAGTTCAGGAGACCAGTACTTC. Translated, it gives CASSSTSSGDQYF.

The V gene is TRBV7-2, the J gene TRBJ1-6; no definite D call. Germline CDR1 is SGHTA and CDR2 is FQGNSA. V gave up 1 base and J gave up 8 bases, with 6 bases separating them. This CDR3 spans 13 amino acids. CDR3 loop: CASSLERDSPLHF. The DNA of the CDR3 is TGTGCCAGCAGCTTAGAGAGGGATTCACCCCTCCACTTT.

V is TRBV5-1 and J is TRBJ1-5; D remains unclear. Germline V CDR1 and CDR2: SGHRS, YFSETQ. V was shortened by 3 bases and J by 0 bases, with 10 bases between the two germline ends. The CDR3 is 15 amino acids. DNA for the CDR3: TGCGCCAGCAGCTCGGACGGCGATAGCAATCAGCCCCAGCATTTT. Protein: CASSSDGDSNQPQHF.

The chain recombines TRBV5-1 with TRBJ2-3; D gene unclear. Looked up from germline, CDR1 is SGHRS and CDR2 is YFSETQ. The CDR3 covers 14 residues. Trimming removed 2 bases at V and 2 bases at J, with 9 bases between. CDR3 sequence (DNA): TGCGCCAGCAGCTTAGGGCAGAACACAGATACGCAGTATTTT. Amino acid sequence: CASSLGQNTDTQYF.

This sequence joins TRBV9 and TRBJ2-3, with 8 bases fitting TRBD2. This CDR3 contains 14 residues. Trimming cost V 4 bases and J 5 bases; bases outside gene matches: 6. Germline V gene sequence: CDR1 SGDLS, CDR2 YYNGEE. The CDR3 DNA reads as TGTGCCAGCAGCCCCGGGACTAGAGGAGATACGCAGTATTTT. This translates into CASSPGTRGDTQYF.

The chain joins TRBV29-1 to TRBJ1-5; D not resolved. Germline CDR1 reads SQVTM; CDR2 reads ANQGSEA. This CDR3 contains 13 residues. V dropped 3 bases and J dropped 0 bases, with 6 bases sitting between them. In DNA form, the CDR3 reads TGCAGCGTTGAGGTGGCTAGCAATCAGCCCCAGCATTTT. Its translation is CSVEVASNQPQHF.

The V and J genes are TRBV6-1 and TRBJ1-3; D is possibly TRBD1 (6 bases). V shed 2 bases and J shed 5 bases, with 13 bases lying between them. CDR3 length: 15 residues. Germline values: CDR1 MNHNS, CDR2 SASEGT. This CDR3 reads CASSESQTGRNTIYF. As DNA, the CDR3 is TGTGCCAGCAGTGAATCGCAGACAGGAAGAAACACCATATATTTT.

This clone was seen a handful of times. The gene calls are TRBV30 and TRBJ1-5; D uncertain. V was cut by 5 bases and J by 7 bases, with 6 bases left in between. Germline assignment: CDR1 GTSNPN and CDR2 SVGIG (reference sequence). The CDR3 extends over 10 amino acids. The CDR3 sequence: CAWGGQPQHF. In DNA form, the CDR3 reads TGTGCCTGGGGCGGACAGCCCCAGCATTTT.

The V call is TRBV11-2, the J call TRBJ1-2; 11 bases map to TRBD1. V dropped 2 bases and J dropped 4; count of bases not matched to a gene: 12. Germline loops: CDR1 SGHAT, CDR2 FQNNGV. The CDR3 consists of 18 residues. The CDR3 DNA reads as TGTGCCAGCAGCTTAAGCTTTCGGACAGGGGGCGGGCGCTATGGCTACACCTTC. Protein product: CASSLSFRTGGGRYGYTF.

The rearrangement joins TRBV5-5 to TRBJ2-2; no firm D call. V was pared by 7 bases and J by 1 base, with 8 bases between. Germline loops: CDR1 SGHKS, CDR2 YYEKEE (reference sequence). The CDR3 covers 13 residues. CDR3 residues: CASLPGNTGELFF. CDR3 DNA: TGTGCCAGCCTCCCCGGGAACACCGGGGAGCTGTTTTTT.

The CDR3 DNA follows: TGTGCCAGCAGCTGGGGGGGAGTTAGCAATCAGCCCCAGCATTTT. As protein: CASSWGGVSNQPQHF. The gene calls are TRBV7-2 and TRBJ1-5; a possible D gene is TRBD1 (5 bases). Germline V lookup: CDR1 SGHTA, CDR2 FQGNSA. The CDR3 runs to 15 residues. The germline V and J ends were trimmed by 4 bases and 0 bases, with 10 bases remaining between them.

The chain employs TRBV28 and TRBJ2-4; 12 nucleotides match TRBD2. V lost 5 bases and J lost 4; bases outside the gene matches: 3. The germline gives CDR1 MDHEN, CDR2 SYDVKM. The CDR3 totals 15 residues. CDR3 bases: TGTGCCAGCAGTAGGGGACTAGCGGGTAAAAACATTCAGTACTTC. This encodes CASSRGLAGKNIQYF.

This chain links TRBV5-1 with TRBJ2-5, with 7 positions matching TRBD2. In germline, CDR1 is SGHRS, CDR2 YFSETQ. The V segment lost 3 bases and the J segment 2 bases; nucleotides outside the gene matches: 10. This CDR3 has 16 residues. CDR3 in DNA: TGCGCCAGCAGCTCGGCCTTAGCCGGGGGGCAAGAGACCCAGTACTTC. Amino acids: CASSSALAGGQETQYF.

CDR3: CASSEVLNTEAFF. CDR3 sequence (DNA): TGTGCCAGCAGTGAAGTTTTGAACACTGAAGCTTTCTTT. The chain has TRBV6-1 and TRBJ1-1; D gene uncertain. V was trimmed by 1 base and J by 0 bases, leaving 3 bases between them. The CDR3 spans 13 residues. The germline CDR1 and CDR2 sequences are MNHNS and SASEGT.

Written as DNA, the CDR3 is TGTGCCAGTAGAGTAGGTCCGCAGTCCGATACGCAGTATTTT. Translating it yields CASRVGPQSDTQYF. The V gene is TRBV19, the J gene TRBJ2-3; the D is unclear. Germline V gene lookup returns CDR1 LNHDA and CDR2 SQIVND (reference sequence). Trimming left V 6 bases short and J 6 bases short, with 16 bases between. CDR3 length: 14 amino acids.

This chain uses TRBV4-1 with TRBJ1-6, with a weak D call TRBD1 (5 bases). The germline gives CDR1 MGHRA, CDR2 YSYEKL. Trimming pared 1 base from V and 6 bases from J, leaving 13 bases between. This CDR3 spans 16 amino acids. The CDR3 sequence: CASSQGPGGGNSPLHF. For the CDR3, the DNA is TGCGCCAGCAGCCAAGGACCCGGGGGAGGTAATTCACCCCTCCACTTT.

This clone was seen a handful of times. This chain's CDR3 is CASSPQPGQGYTF. DNA for the CDR3: TGTGCCAGCTCACCACAACCGGGACAAGGCTACACCTTC. The gene calls are TRBV18 and TRBJ1-2, with TRBD1 as a possible D gene (6 bases). V gave up 1 base and J gave up 8 bases, with 11 bases separating them. The germline gives CDR1 KGHSH, CDR2 LQKENI. The CDR3 spans 13 residues.

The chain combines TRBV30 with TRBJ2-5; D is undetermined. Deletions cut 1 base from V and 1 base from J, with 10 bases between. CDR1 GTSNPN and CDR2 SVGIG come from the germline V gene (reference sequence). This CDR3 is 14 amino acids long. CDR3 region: CAWSGDWGQETQYF. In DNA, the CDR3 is TGTGCCTGGAGTGGGGATTGGGGCCAAGAGACCCAGTACTTC.

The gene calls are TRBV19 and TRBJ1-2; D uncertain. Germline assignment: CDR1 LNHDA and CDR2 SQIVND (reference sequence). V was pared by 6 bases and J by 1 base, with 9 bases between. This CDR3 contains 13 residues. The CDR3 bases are TGTGCCAGTAGCCCAGAATTTAACTATGGCTACACCTTC. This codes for CASSPEFNYGYTF.

CDR3 DNA sequence: TGTGCCAGCAGCACTACTAGCGGGAGCGTGGAGACCCAGTACTTC. Amino acids: CASSTTSGSVETQYF. This chain connects TRBV5-4 to TRBJ2-5, with 11 positions matching TRBD2. Germline CDR1 and CDR2: SGHNT and YYREEE (reference sequence). The length of the CDR3 is 15 residues. V lost 4 bases to trimming and J lost 5 bases; unmatched junction nucleotides: 7. The variable domain in full, with the rest retrieved from reference TRBV5-4 and TRBJ2-5, is ETGVTQSPTHLIKTRGQQVTLRCSSQSGHNTVSWYQQALGQGPQFIFQYYREEENGRGNFPPRFSGLQFPNYSSELNVNALELDDSALYLCASSTTSGSVETQYFGPGTRLLVL.

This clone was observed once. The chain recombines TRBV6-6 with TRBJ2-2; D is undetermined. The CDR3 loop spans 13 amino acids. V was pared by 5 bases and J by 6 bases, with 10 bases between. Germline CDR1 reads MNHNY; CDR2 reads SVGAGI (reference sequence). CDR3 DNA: TGTGCCAGCAGTCGCACGATGGCCGGGGAGCTGTTTTTT. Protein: CASSRTMAGELFF.

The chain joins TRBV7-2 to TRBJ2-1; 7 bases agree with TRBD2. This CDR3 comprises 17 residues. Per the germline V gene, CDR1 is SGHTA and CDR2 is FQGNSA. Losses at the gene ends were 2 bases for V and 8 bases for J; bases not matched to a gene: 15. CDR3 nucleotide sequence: TGTGCCAGCAGCTTAAGGCTAGCGGTCATCTCCCCAGATGAGCAGTTCTTC. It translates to CASSLRLAVISPDEQFF.

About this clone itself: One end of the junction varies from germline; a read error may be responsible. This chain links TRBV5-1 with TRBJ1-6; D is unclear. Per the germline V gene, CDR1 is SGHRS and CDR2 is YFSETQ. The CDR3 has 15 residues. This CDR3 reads CASTLALTADSPLHF. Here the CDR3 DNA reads TGCGCCAGCACCTTGGCGCTAACGGCGGATTCACCCCTCCACTTT.